The present TCR beta chain was sequenced within a study of CXCR3-negative and CXCR3-positive naive CD8 T cells. UMI labels and 5' RACE were used to prepare the TRB cDNA libraries. TCRdb re-called the 5' RACE reads, yielding one record per CDR3 amino acid sequence without DNA. Listed are 45,000 or so distinct CDR3 sequences; about 10% falls within the top ten. Germline CDR1 and CDR2: MDHEN and SYDVKM. The CDR3 extends over 13 amino acids. Study-level results: Cryopreserved cells showed partially decreased CXCR3 expression, and most assays used fresh PBMCs. Naive CXCR3-positive and CXCR3-negative cells shared TRBV-TRBJ usage; memory cells diverged. For the naive subsets, surface CD5 was similar, and TCR strength was inferred from TRB CDR3 properties.

Triplicate sorts, 300,000 cells apiece, were made for each CD8+ T cell subset. Points on this clonotype: What it recognizes is unknown.

The sequence was obtained from a human donor in good health. Some clones in this sample may be carry-over from other donors' samples. The V call is TRBV28, the J call TRBJ1-2; the TCRdb D gene call, TRBD1, has no DNA to confirm it. The specimen sequenced was memory CD8+ T cells from blood. The CDR3 spells CASANRGEYGYTF.